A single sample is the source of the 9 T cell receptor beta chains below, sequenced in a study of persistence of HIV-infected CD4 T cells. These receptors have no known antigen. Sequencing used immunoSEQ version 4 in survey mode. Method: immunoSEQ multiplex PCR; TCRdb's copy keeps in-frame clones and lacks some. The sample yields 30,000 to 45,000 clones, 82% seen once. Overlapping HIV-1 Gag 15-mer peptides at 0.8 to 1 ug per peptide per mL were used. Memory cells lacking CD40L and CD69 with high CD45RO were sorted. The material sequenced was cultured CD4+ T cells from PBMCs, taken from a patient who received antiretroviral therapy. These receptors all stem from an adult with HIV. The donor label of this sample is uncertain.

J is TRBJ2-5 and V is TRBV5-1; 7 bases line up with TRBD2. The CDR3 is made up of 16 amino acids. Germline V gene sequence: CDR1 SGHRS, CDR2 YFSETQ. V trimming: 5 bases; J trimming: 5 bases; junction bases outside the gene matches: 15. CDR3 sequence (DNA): TGCGCCAGCAGTCTGTGGGGAGCGGGGTCCCGGGAGACCCAGTACTTC. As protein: CASSLWGAGSRETQYF.

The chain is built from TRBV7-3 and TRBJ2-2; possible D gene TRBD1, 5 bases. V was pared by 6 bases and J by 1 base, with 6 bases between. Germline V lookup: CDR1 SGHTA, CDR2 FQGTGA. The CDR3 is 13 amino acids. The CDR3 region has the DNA TGTGCCAGCAGGCAGGGGAACACCGGGGAGCTGTTTTTT. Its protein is CASRQGNTGELFF.

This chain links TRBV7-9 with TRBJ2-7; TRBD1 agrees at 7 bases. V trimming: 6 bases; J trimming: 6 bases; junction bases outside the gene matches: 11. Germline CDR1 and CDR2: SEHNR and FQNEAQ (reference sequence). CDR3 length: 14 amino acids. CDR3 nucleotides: TGTGCCAGCAGTTCGACAGGGTTGCAAGGCGAGCAGTACTTC. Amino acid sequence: CASSSTGLQGEQYF.

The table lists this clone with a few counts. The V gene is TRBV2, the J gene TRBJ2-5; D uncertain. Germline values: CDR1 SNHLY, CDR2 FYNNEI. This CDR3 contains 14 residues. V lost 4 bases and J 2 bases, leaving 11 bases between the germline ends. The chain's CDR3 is CASSGGTRQETQYF. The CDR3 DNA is TGTGCCAGCAGTGGGGGAACGCGGCAAGAGACCCAGTACTTC. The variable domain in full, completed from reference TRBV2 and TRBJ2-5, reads EPEVTQTPSHQVTQMGQEVILRCVPISNHLYFYWYRQILGQKVEFLVSFYNNEISEKSEIFDDQFSVERPDGSNFTLKIRSTKLEDSAMYFCASSGGTRQETQYFGPGTRLLVL.

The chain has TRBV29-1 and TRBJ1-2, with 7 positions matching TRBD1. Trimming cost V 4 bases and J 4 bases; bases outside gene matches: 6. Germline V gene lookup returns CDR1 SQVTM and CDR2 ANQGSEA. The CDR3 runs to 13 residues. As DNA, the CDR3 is TGCAGCGTTGGAGACAGGGCTTCCTATGGCTACACCTTC. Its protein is CSVGDRASYGYTF. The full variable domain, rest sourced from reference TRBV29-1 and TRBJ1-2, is SAVISQKPSRDICQRGTSLTIQCQVDSQVTMMFWYRQQPGQSLTLIATANQGSEATYESGFVIDKFPISRPNLTFSTLTVSNMSPEDSSIYLCSVGDRASYGYTFGSGTRLTVV.

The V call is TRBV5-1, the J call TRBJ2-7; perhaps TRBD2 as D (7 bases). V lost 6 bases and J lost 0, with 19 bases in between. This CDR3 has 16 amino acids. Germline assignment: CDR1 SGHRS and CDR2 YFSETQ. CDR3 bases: TGCGCCAGCACCCTGGGGGGGAAAGGGGGCTCCTACGAGCAGTACTTC. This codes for CASTLGGKGGSYEQYF.

The DNA of the CDR3 is TGTGCCAGTAGTATAGCGAGGGGAAGGAACGATGGCTACACCTTC. This translates into CASSIARGRNDGYTF. V gene TRBV19 combines with J gene TRBJ1-2; a weak D match, TRBD1 (5 bases). The CDR3 has 15 amino acids. Germline lookup yields CDR1 LNHDA and CDR2 SQIVND (reference sequence). Trimming removed 1 base at V and 6 bases at J, with 15 bases between.

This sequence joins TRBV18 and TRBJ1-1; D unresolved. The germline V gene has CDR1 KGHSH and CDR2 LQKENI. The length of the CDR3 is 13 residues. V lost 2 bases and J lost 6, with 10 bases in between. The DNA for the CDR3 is TGTGCCAGCTCACCAGGACGGGGAGCTGAAGCTTTCTTT. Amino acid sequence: CASSPGRGAEAFF.

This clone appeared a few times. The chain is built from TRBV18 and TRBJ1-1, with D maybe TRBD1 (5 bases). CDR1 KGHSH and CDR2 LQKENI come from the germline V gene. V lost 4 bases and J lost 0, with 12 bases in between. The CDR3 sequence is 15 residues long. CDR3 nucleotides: TGTGCCAGCTCACAAACAAAACAGGTGAACACTGAAGCTTTCTTT. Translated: CASSQTKQVNTEAFF.